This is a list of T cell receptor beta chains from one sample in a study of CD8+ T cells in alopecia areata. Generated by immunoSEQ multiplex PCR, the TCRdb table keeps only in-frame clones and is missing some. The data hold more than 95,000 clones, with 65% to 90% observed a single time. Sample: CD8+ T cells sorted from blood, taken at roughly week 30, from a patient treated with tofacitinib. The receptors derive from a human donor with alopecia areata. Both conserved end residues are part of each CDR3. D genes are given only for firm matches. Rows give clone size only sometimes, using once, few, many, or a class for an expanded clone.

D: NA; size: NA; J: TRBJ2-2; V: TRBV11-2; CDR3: CASSWPGHPNTGELFF; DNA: TGTGCCAGCAGCTGGCCGGGACATCCGAACACCGGGGAGCTGTTTTTT
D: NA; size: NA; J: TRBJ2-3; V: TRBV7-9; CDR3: CASRVGSDTQYF; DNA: TGTGCCAGCAGAGTAGGCTCAGATACGCAGTATTTT
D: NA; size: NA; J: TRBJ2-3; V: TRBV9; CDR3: CASSVSADTQYF; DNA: TGTGCCAGCAGCGTATCCGCAGATACGCAGTATTTT
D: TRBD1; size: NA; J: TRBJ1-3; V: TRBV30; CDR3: CACVDRDSGNTIYF; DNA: TGTGCCTGTGTGGACAGGGACTCTGGAAACACCATATATTTT
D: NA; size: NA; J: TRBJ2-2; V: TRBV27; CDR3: CASSLRGLSNTGELFF; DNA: TGTGCCAGCAGTTTAAGAGGACTTTCGAACACCGGGGAGCTGTTTTTT
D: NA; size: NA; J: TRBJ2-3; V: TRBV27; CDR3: CASSFGRSTDTQYF; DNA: TGTGCCAGCAGTTTCGGACGAAGCACAGATACGCAGTATTTT
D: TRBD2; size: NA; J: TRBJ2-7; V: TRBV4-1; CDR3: CASSQASGVQYEQYF; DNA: TGCGCCAGCAGCCAAGCGAGCGGGGTACAATACGAGCAGTACTTC
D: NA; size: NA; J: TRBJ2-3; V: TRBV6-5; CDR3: CASSYSGVDTQYF; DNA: TGTGCCAGCAGTTACTCGGGGGTGGATACGCAGTATTTT
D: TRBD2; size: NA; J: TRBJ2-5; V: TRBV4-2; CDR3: CASSQDSGASGGLETQYF; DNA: TGTGCCAGCAGCCAAGATTCCGGGGCTAGCGGGGGACTGGAGACCCAGTACTTC
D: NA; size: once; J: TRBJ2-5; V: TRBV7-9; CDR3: CASSSPQRGAYQETQYF; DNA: TGTGCCAGCAGCTCCCCCCAGAGGGGCGCGTACCAAGAGACCCAGTACTTC
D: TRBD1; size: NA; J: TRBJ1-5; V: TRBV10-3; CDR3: CAISPTTGDQPQHF; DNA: TGTGCCATCAGTCCAACGACAGGGGATCAGCCCCAGCATTTT
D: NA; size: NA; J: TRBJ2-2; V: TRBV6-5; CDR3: CASSQGGEMPGELFF; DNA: TGTGCCAGCAGTCAGGGGGGGGAGATGCCCGGGGAGCTGTTTTTT
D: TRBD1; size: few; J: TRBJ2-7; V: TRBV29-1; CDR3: CSALTGLYEQYF; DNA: TGCAGCGCCCTGACAGGGTTGTACGAGCAGTACTTC
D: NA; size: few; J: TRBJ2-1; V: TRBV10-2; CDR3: CASSESTGLGWDEQFF; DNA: TGCGCCAGCAGTGAGTCGACGGGCCTCGGTTGGGATGAGCAGTTCTTC
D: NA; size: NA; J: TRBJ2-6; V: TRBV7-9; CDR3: CASSLAPGSGANVLTF; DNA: TGTGCCAGCAGCTTAGCACCAGGGTCTGGGGCCAACGTCCTGACTTTC
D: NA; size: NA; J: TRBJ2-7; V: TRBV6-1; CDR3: CASSHDREYEQYF; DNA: TGTGCCAGCAGCCATGATAGGGAGTACGAGCAGTACTTC
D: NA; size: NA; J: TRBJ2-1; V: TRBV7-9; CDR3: CASSLTAYNEQFF; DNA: TGTGCCAGCAGCTTAACTGCTTACAATGAGCAGTTCTTC
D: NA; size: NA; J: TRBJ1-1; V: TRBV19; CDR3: CAISLSRGTEAFF; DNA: TGTGCCATCTCTCTCTCTAGGGGCACTGAAGCTTTCTTT
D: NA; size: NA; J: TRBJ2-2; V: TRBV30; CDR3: CAWSVLSSGELFF; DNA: TGTGCCTGGAGTGTTTTATCCTCCGGGGAGCTGTTTTTT
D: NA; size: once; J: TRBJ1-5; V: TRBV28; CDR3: CASTTPGDLRQPQHF; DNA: TGTGCCAGCACCACCCCAGGGGATCTAAGACAGCCCCAGCATTTT
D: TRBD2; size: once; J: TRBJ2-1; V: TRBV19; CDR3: CASSWTSGSHNEQFF; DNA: TGTGCCAGTAGTTGGACTAGCGGGAGTCACAATGAGCAGTTCTTC
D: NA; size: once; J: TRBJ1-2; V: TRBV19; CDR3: CASGKDTF; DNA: TGTGCCAGTGGAAAGGACACCTTC
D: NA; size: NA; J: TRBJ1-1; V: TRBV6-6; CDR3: CASRPTGMNTEAFF; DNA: TGTGCCAGCAGACCGACGGGAATGAACACTGAAGCTTTCTTT
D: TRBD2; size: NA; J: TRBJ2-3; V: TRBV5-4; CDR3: CASSLASGGLDTQYF; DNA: TGTGCCAGCAGCTTGGCTAGCGGGGGATTAGATACGCAGTATTTT
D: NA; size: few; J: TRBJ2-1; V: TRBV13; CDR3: CASSQEGDEQFF; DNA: TGCGCCAGCAGCCAAGAGGGGGATGAGCAGTTCTTC
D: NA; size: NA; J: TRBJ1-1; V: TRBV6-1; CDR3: CASSFTEAFF; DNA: TGTGCCAGCAGCTTCACTGAAGCTTTCTTT
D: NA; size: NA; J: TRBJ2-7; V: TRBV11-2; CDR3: CASSLGAGAYEQYF; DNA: TGTGCCAGCAGCTTAGGGGCAGGGGCGTACGAGCAGTACTTC
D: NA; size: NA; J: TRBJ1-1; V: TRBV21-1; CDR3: CASSKAGVLNTEAFF; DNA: TGTGCCAGCAGCAAGGCGGGGGTACTGAACACTGAAGCTTTCTTT
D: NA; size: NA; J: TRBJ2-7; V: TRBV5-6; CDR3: CASSSTGSYEQYF; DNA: TGTGCCAGCAGCTCGACAGGCTCCTACGAGCAGTACTTC
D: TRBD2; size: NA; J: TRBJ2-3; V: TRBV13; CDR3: CASSPKALIGGGQTDTQYF; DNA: TGTGCCAGCAGCCCTAAAGCTTTAATCGGGGGGGGCCAAACAGATACGCAGTATTTT
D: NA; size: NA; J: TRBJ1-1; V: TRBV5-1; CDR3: CASSLAFGTEAFF; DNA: TGCGCCAGCAGCTTGGCCTTTGGCACTGAAGCTTTCTTT
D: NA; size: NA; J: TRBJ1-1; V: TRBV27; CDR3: CASNPFGPSSNTEAFF; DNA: TGTGCCAGCAATCCTTTTGGGCCTTCATCCAACACTGAAGCTTTCTTT
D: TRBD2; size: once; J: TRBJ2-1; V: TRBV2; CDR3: CASSSAGRGGYNEQFF; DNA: TGTGCCAGCTCATCCGCGGGGAGGGGCGGGTACAATGAGCAGTTCTTC
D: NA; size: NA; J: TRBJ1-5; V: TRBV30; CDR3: CAWSVTAGNQPQHF; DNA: TGTGCCTGGAGTGTCACAGCGGGCAATCAGCCCCAGCATTTT
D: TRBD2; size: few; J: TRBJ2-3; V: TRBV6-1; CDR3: CASSLLAGETDTQYF; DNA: TGTGCCAGCAGCCTACTAGCGGGAGAAACAGATACGCAGTATTTT
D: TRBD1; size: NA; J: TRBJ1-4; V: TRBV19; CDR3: CASSPLTGAREKLFF; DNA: TGTGCCAGTAGTCCGTTGACAGGGGCTCGAGAAAAACTGTTTTTT
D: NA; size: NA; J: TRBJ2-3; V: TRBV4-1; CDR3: CASSLTRKDSLTDTQYF; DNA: TGCGCCAGCAGCCTCACAAGAAAGGACAGCCTCACAGATACGCAGTATTTT
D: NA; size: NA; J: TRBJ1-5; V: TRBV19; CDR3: CASSIIQLDVSNQPQHF; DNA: TGTGCCAGTAGTATTATTCAATTGGACGTTAGCAATCAGCCCCAGCATTTT
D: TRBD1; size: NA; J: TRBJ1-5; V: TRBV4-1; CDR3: CASSHPPTGTDYSNQPQHF; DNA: TGCGCCAGCAGCCACCCCCCAACCGGGACAGACTATAGCAATCAGCCCCAGCATTTT
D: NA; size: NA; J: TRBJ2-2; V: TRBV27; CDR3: CASSLGGSGELFF; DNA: TGTGCCAGCAGTTTGGGTGGCTCCGGGGAGCTGTTTTTT
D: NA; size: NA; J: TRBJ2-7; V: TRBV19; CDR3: CASSIGKGSYEQYF; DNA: TGTGCCAGTAGTATAGGTAAGGGGTCCTACGAGCAGTACTTC
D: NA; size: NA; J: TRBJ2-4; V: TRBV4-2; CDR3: CASSQGGKNIQYF; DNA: TGTGCCAGCAGCCAAGGGGGAAAAAACATTCAGTACTTC